These T cell receptor beta chains were read from a single sample in a study of shared clonotypes between healthy human individuals. TCRdb keeps only in-frame clones here, not all; method: immunoSEQ multiplex PCR. The data show about 2 million clones, roughly 96% seen once. Material for sequencing was naive CD4+ T cells sorted from blood. The receptors shown here come from a man younger than 30 in good health. Both conserved end residues are part of each CDR3. D genes are given only for firm matches. Some rows mark clone size as missing; the rest say once, few, many or name a class of expanded clone.

. | 14 | TRBJ1-6 | . | TRBV7-2 | CASSIQGYNSPLHF | TGTGCCAGCAGCATCCAAGGGTATAATTCACCCCTCCACTTT
. | 15 | TRBJ1-2 | . | TRBV27 | CASKTTTTDRHGYTF | TGTGCCAGCAAGACCACCACTACAGACAGGCATGGCTACACCTTC
. | 15 | TRBJ1-4 | . | TRBV5-1 | CASSLGEVINEKLFF | TGCGCCAGCAGCCTAGGGGAGGTCATCAATGAAAAACTGTTTTTT
. | 14 | TRBJ1-2 | . | TRBV2 | CASSDLQGSGGYTF | TGTGCCAGCAGTGACTTACAGGGAAGTGGTGGCTACACCTTC
. | 14 | TRBJ2-7 | . | TRBV7-2 | CASSLTVGSYEQYF | TGTGCCAGCAGCTTAACGGTGGGCTCCTACGAGCAGTACTTC
. | 13 | TRBJ2-3 | . | TRBV27 | CASSLLVRNTQYF | TGTGCCAGCAGTTTACTCGTGAGGAATACGCAGTATTTT
. | 14 | TRBJ2-7 | . | TRBV19 | CASSVQGGTYEQYF | TGTGCCAGTAGTGTACAGGGGGGGACCTACGAGCAGTACTTC
. | 15 | TRBJ2-3 | . | TRBV7-9 | CASSLEGRATDTQYF | TGTGCCAGCAGCTTGGAGGGACGAGCCACAGATACGCAGTATTTT
. | 12 | TRBJ2-7 | . | TRBV18 | CASSPNRVEQYF | TGTGCCAGCTCACCAAACAGGGTTGAGCAGTACTTC
many | 13 | TRBJ2-2 | . | TRBV6-5 | CASTRGLGGELFF | TGTGCCAGCACTCGCGGGCTGGGCGGGGAGCTGTTTTTT
. | 16 | TRBJ1-4 | . | TRBV4-1 | CASSHPSRWSNEKLFF | TGCGCCAGCAGCCATCCTTCCCGGTGGAGTAATGAAAAACTGTTTTTT
once | 15 | TRBJ2-7 | TRBD2 | TRBV9 | CASSVESGNSYEQYF | TGTGCCAGCAGCGTAGAAAGCGGGAACTCCTACGAGCAGTACTTC
once | 13 | TRBJ1-5 | . | TRBV6-6 | CASSSLGGEPQHF | TGTGCCAGCAGTTCCCTCGGGGGGGAGCCCCAGCATTTT
once | 12 | TRBJ1-5 | . | TRBV7-2 | CASSLASQPQHF | TGTGCCAGCAGCTTAGCCAGTCAGCCCCAGCATTTT
once | 18 | TRBJ2-1 | TRBD2 | TRBV27 | CASSFRRGGRAIYNEQFF | TGTGCCAGCAGTTTCCGAAGGGGCGGGAGAGCAATTTACAATGAGCAGTTCTTC
. | 16 | TRBJ1-1 | . | TRBV7-2 | CASSLAGTLGKSRAFF | TGTGCCAGCAGCTTAGCGGGGACATTGGGCAAGAGTCGAGCTTTCTTT
. | 12 | TRBJ2-7 | . | TRBV19 | CARGQSSYEQYF | TGTGCCAGAGGACAGAGCTCCTACGAGCAGTACTTC
. | 12 | TRBJ1-5 | . | TRBV28 | CASWGFNQPQHF | TGTGCCAGCTGGGGGTTTAATCAGCCCCAGCATTTT
. | 16 | TRBJ1-2 | TRBD1 | TRBV4-2 | CASSQVGAGGEYGYTF | TGTGCCAGCAGCCAAGTTGGAGCAGGGGGCGAGTATGGCTACACCTTC
once | 13 | TRBJ2-2 | TRBD1 | TRBV4-3 | CASQADRAGELFF | TGCGCCAGCCAAGCCGACAGGGCTGGGGAGCTGTTTTTT
. | 12 | TRBJ1-1 | . | TRBV10-2 | CASSFDLTEAFF | TGCGCCAGCAGCTTCGATCTCACTGAAGCTTTCTTT
. | 16 | TRBJ1-3 | . | TRBV7-9 | CASSSDRRTSGNTIYF | TGTGCCAGCAGCTCCGACAGGAGGACCTCTGGAAACACCATATATTTT
. | 15 | TRBJ1-3 | . | TRBV18 | CASSQGVNSGNTIYF | TGTGCCAGCTCACAGGGAGTAAACTCTGGAAACACCATATATTTT
. | 15 | TRBJ2-4 | . | TRBV19 | CASYPSGAVQGIQYF | TGTGCCAGTTACCCAAGTGGGGCCGTTCAGGGCATTCAGTACTTC
. | 13 | TRBJ2-4 | . | TRBV7-6 | CASSSDPNSIQYF | TGTGCCAGCAGCTCGGACCCTAATAGCATTCAGTACTTC
. | 15 | TRBJ2-7 | . | TRBV21-1 | CAKILAGVFSYEQYF | TGTGCCAAGATACTAGCGGGGGTTTTCTCCTACGAGCAGTACTTC
. | 13 | TRBJ1-6 | . | TRBV6-5 | CASSYSSFSPLHF | TGTGCCAGCAGTTACTCCAGTTTCTCACCCCTCCACTTT
. | 12 | TRBJ2-7 | . | TRBV30 | CAWRGLSYEQYF | TGTGCCTGGAGAGGGCTCTCCTACGAGCAGTACTTC
. | 14 | TRBJ2-7 | TRBD1 | TRBV28 | CASSSPGTGAEQYF | TGTGCCAGCAGTTCGCCCGGGACAGGGGCCGAGCAGTACTTC
. | 15 | TRBJ2-3 | TRBD2 | TRBV6-1 | CASSPQGLATDTQYF | TGTGCCAGCAGTCCGCAGGGACTAGCGACAGATACGCAGTATTTT
once | 16 | TRBJ1-4 | TRBD1 | TRBV7-8 | CASSPEVGTGPEKLFF | TGTGCCAGCAGCCCAGAGGTCGGGACAGGGCCTGAAAAACTGTTTTTT
. | 12 | TRBJ1-2 | . | TRBV30 | CAWSGVRGGYTF | TGTGCCTGGAGCGGTGTGAGGGGTGGCTACACCTTC
. | 17 | TRBJ2-3 | TRBD1 | TRBV5-1 | CASSLPTGGPSTDTQYF | TGCGCCAGCAGCTTGCCGACAGGGGGCCCTAGCACAGATACGCAGTATTTT
. | 15 | TRBJ2-5 | TRBD2 | TRBV4-3 | CASSQEEREGETQYF | TGCGCCAGCAGCCAAGAGGAGCGGGAGGGAGAGACCCAGTACTTC
. | 16 | TRBJ2-7 | TRBD2 | TRBV10-2 | CASSEASGPIAYEQYF | TGCGCCAGCAGTGAAGCTAGCGGGCCCATAGCCTACGAGCAGTACTTC
. | 16 | TRBJ2-5 | TRBD1 | TRBV18 | CASSPIRDRGQETQYF | TGTGCCAGCTCACCGATACGGGACAGGGGGCAAGAGACCCAGTACTTC
. | 14 | TRBJ2-5 | TRBD1 | TRBV18 | CASSPGTGQETQYF | TGTGCCAGCTCACCAGGGACAGGGCAAGAGACCCAGTACTTC
. | 12 | TRBJ2-5 | . | TRBV2 | CASRALQETQYF | TGTGCCAGCCGGGCCCTACAAGAGACCCAGTACTTC
. | 14 | TRBJ1-5 | . | TRBV7-8 | CASSLEPGDQPQHF | TGTGCCAGCAGTTTAGAGCCTGGGGATCAGCCCCAGCATTTT
once | 15 | TRBJ2-1 | . | TRBV11-2 | CASSLEGGENNEQFF | TGTGCCAGCAGCTTAGAGGGCGGGGAGAACAATGAGCAGTTCTTC
. | 15 | TRBJ1-5 | TRBD1 | TRBV11-2 | CASSQDRGSNQPQHF | TGTGCCAGCAGCCAGGACAGGGGATCTAATCAGCCCCAGCATTTT
. | 17 | TRBJ2-3 | . | TRBV4-1 | CASSRTLAQKIADTQYF | TGCGCCAGCAGCCGAACACTAGCCCAAAAGATCGCAGATACGCAGTATTTT
once | 15 | TRBJ2-1 | . | TRBV6-4 | CASSTMWGRGNEQFF | TGTGCCAGCAGTACAATGTGGGGACGGGGCAATGAGCAGTTCTTC
once | 15 | TRBJ2-1 | TRBD2 | TRBV5-6 | CASSRSGGSYNEQFF | TGTGCCAGCAGCCGCTCGGGGGGTTCCTACAATGAGCAGTTCTTC
. | 19 | TRBJ2-7 | . | TRBV21-1 | CASSRFRDRARLSSYEQYF | TGTGCCAGCAGCCGGTTCCGGGACAGGGCCCGATTAAGCTCCTACGAGCAGTACTTC
. | 14 | TRBJ2-3 | . | TRBV6-5 | CASSYSGGIDTQYF | TGTGCCAGCAGTTACTCAGGGGGAATAGATACGCAGTATTTT